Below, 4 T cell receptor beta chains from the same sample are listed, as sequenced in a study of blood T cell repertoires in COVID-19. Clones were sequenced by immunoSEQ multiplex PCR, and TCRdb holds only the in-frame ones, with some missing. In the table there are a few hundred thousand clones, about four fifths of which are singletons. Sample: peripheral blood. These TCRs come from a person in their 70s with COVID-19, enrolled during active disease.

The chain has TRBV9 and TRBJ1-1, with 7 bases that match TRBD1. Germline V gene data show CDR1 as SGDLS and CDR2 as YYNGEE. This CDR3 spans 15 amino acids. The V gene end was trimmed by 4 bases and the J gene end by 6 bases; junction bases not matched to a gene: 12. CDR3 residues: CASSLEPTGAPEAFF. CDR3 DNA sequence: TGTGCCAGCAGCCTTGAGCCCACAGGGGCGCCTGAAGCTTTCTTT.

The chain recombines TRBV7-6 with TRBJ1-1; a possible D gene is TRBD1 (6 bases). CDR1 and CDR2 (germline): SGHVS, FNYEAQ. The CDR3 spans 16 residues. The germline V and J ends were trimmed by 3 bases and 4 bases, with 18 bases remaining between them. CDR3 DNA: TGTGCCAGCAGCTTTACCGGGGGCGCGGGGGCCACTGAAGCTTTCTTT. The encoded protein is CASSFTGGAGATEAFF.

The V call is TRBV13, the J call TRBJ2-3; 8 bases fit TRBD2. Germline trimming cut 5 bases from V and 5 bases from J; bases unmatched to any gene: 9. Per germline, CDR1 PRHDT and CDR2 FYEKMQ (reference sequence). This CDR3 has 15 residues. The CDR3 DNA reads TGTGCCAGCAGCAAAACCGGGACTAGTCTAGATACGCAGTATTTT. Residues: CASSKTGTSLDTQYF.

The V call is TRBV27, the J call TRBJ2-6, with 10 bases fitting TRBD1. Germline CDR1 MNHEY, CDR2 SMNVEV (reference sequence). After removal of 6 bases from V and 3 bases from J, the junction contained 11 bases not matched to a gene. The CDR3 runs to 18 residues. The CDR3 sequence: CASSPGTGVLDGANVLTF. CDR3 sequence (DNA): TGTGCCAGCAGCCCGGGGACAGGGGTCCTTGATGGGGCCAACGTCCTGACTTTC.